These 22 T cell receptor beta chains were all obtained from the same sample, sequenced in a study of control samples from healthy donors and cancer patients. Produced via immunoSEQ multiplex PCR; TCRdb's table is partial and in-frame only. The repertoire holds fewer than 30,000 clones, about 83% seen once, with roughly 1.5% in the top ten. Sequencing was performed on PBMCs. These TCRs come from a woman between 40 and 50 years old with lung cancer.

This rearrangement joins TRBV18 to TRBJ2-5; TRBD2 matches 7 bases. Germline lookup yields CDR1 KGHSH and CDR2 LQKENI. V shed 1 base and J 5 bases; nucleotides not matched to a gene: 4. This CDR3 comprises 14 residues. In nucleotides, the CDR3 is TGTGCCAGCTCACCACGTACTAGCGTGGAGACCCAGTACTTC. Translated, it gives CASSPRTSVETQYF.

V usage is TRBV7-3 and J usage is TRBJ2-2; TRBD1 agrees at 8 bases. This CDR3 has 16 residues. Trimming removed 5 bases from V and 1 base from J; junction bases left unmatched: 6. Per the germline V gene, CDR1 is SGHTA and CDR2 is FQGTGA. The CDR3 loop is CASSRTGTGNTGELFF. The CDR3 nucleotides read TGTGCCAGCAGCAGAACCGGGACAGGGAACACCGGGGAGCTGTTTTTT.

The chain joins TRBV21-1 to TRBJ2-6. TRBV21-1 is designated a pseudogene. This CDR3 is built from 13 residues. For the CDR3, the DNA is TGTGCCAGCAGCAAAGTTGGGGCCAACGTCCTGACTTTC. This gives the protein CASSKVGANVLTF.

About this clone itself: At one of its ends the junction is not consistent with the germline gene, which may arise from a read error. The J gene is TRBJ1-6, the V gene TRBV11-3; D remains unclear. Germline V lookup: CDR1 SGHNT, CDR2 YENEEA. The CDR3 contains 15 residues. The CDR3 nucleotides are TGTGCCAGCAGCGCCACCGGGAGCTGGGATTCATCCCTCCACTTT. Translating gives CASSATGSWDSSLHF.

The chain carries TRBV5-4 and TRBJ1-1; D possibly corresponds to TRBD1 (6 bases). Trimming removed 5 bases at V and 1 base at J, with 12 bases between. Germline V gives CDR1 SGHNT, CDR2 YYREEE (reference sequence). This CDR3 has 14 residues. CDR3 DNA sequence: TGTGCCAGCAGGAAGGGGGGGGCGAACACTGAAGCTTTCTTT. Translating gives CASRKGGANTEAFF.

The rearrangement uses TRBV10-3 and TRBJ2-5; D not certain. Trimming took 4 bases from V and 1 from J, leaving 7 bases between them. Looked up from germline, CDR1 is ENHRY and CDR2 is SYGVKD. The CDR3 runs to 13 residues. CDR3 loop: CAISGQLQETQYF. DNA for the CDR3: TGTGCCATCAGTGGGCAGCTCCAAGAGACCCAGTACTTC.

The chain couples TRBV2 to TRBJ2-7, with D unclear. The CDR3 is 13 residues long. Germline values: CDR1 SNHLY, CDR2 FYNNEI. V was trimmed by 4 bases and J by 0 bases, leaving 7 bases between them. The CDR3 DNA reads as TGTGCCAGCAGTGTTTCCGCCTCCTACGAGCAGTACTTC. Encoded protein: CASSVSASYEQYF. Combining the CDR3 with reference TRBV2 and TRBJ2-7 gives the whole variable domain EPEVTQTPSHQVTQMGQEVILRCVPISNHLYFYWYRQILGQKVEFLVSFYNNEISEKSEIFDDQFSVERPDGSNFTLKIRSTKLEDSAMYFCASSVSASYEQYFGPGTRLTVT.

J is TRBJ1-2 and V is TRBV11-2, with D possibly being TRBD1 (5 bases). The CDR3 contains 13 residues. Germline V gives CDR1 SGHAT, CDR2 FQNNGV. V was clipped by 5 bases and J by 6 bases, with 13 bases between them. DNA of the CDR3: TGTGCCAGCAGCCCCACGGGGGGGGATGGCTACACCTTC. Its translation: CASSPTGGDGYTF. The variable domain in full, completed from reference TRBV11-2 and TRBJ1-2, reads EAGVAQSPRYKIIEKRQSVAFWCNPISGHATLYWYQQILGQGPKLLIQFQNNGVVDDSQLPKDRFSAERLKGVDSTLKIQPAKLEDSAVYLCASSPTGGDGYTFGSGTRLTVV.

The rearrangement links TRBV5-1 to TRBJ2-2; tentatively, D is TRBD1 (5 bases). The V gene's germline CDR1 is SGHRS and CDR2 YFSETQ. V lost 1 base and J 4 bases, leaving 11 bases between the germline ends. The CDR3 contains 15 residues. This CDR3 is CASSLQQAGTGELFF. CDR3 DNA sequence: TGCGCCAGCAGCTTGCAACAGGCCGGCACCGGGGAGCTGTTTTTT.

The rearrangement uses TRBV27 and TRBJ2-3; the D gene could be TRBD1 or TRBD2 (6 bases each). The germline CDR1 and CDR2 sequences are MNHEY and SMNVEV (reference sequence). The V end lost 7 bases, the J end lost 5 bases, and 19 bases lay between the germline ends. The CDR3 extends over 15 amino acids. The CDR3 DNA follows: TGTGCCAGCACCCTCCTGGGGGGCGGGATAGATACGCAGTATTTT. Amino acid sequence: CASTLLGGGIDTQYF.

This rearrangement joins TRBV5-6 to TRBJ2-6; D gene uncertain. Trimming took 1 base from V and 2 from J, leaving 4 bases between them. CDR3 length: 14 residues. Germline CDR1 and CDR2: SGHDT and YYEEEE. CDR3 residues: CASSLNPGANVLTF. The CDR3, as DNA: TGTGCCAGCAGCTTGAATCCTGGGGCCAACGTCCTGACTTTC.

The J gene is TRBJ1-4, the V gene TRBV6-1, with a weak D call TRBD1 (5 bases). Trimming took 0 bases from V and 7 from J, leaving 15 bases between them. CDR3 length: 16 amino acids. Germline V gene sequence: CDR1 MNHNS, CDR2 SASEGT. The CDR3 DNA sequence: TGTGCCAGCAGTGAAGCTGGTGGGGCGACGGCTGAAAAACTGTTTTTT. The encoded protein is CASSEAGGATAEKLFF.

The chain has TRBV6-4 and TRBJ2-3; possibly TRBD2 for D (7 bases). In germline, CDR1 is MRHNA, CDR2 SNTAGT. The CDR3 is 15 amino acids. V gave up 4 bases and J gave up 2 bases, with 13 bases separating them. The CDR3 nucleotides are TGTGCCAGCAGTGTTTCGGGGGGCACCACAGATACGCAGTATTTT. It translates to CASSVSGGTTDTQYF.

The CDR3 region has the DNA TGTGCCAGCAGTCCGGGGGCAGGCTTCGGCGGCTACACCTTC. It yields the protein CASSPGAGFGGYTF. J is TRBJ1-2 and V is TRBV6-5; the D gene is possibly TRBD1 (6 bases). V dropped 5 bases and J dropped 8 bases, with 18 bases sitting between them. The CDR3 covers 14 residues. Germline CDR1 and CDR2: MNHEY and SVGAGI.

The V and J genes are TRBV6-6 and TRBJ1-1; D call uncertain. Germline CDR1 MNHNY, CDR2 SVGAGI (reference sequence). The ends were cut back, 8 bases at V and 0 bases at J, with 13 bases in the middle. The CDR3 extends over 14 amino acids. The CDR3 sequence: CASSGRAMNTEAFF. CDR3 nucleotides: TGTGCCAGCTCCGGCCGGGCGATGAACACTGAAGCTTTCTTT.

This clone has just a few counts. The chain has TRBV5-4 and TRBJ1-1; no definite D call. The germline gives CDR1 SGHNT, CDR2 YYREEE (reference sequence). The CDR3 length is 12 residues. Trimming left V 5 bases short and J 5 bases short, with 10 bases between. The CDR3 protein is CASRGLGTEAFF. In DNA form, the CDR3 reads TGTGCCAGCAGAGGATTAGGTACTGAAGCTTTCTTT. Drawing the rest from reference TRBV5-4 and TRBJ1-1, the complete variable domain is ETGVTQSPTHLIKTRGQQVTLRCSSQSGHNTVSWYQQALGQGPQFIFQYYREEENGRGNFPPRFSGLQFPNYSSELNVNALELDDSALYLCASRGLGTEAFFGQGTRLTVV.

The chain has TRBV9 and TRBJ1-2; D perhaps matches TRBD1 (6 bases). CDR3 length: 13 amino acids. The germline V and J ends were trimmed by 2 bases and 7 bases, with 12 bases remaining between them. Germline values: CDR1 SGDLS, CDR2 YYNGEE. The CDR3: CASSVWGQGGYTF. DNA for the CDR3: TGTGCCAGCAGCGTGTGGGGGCAAGGTGGCTACACCTTC.

The rearrangement joins TRBV9 to TRBJ2-5; D ambiguous. The V end was cut by 3 bases, the J end by 3 bases, with 3 bases between. There are 11 residues in the CDR3. Looked up from germline, CDR1 is SGDLS and CDR2 is YYNGEE. The CDR3 loop reads CASSAEETQYF. The CDR3, as DNA: TGTGCCAGCAGCGCCGAAGAGACCCAGTACTTC. The full variable domain, its missing parts supplied by reference TRBV9 and TRBJ2-5, is DSGVTQTPKHLITATGQRVTLRCSPRSGDLSVYWYQQSLDQGLQFLIQYYNGEERAKGNILERFSAQQFPDLHSELNLSSLELGDSALYFCASSAEETQYFGPGTRLLVL.

The DNA of the CDR3 is TGTGCCAGCAGCTTAGTAAGCAGGGGTAGGACTGAAGCTTTCTTT. Protein: CASSLVSRGRTEAFF. This chain joins TRBV7-9 and TRBJ1-1, with a tentative D call TRBD1 (6 bases). V was trimmed by 1 base and J by 5 bases, leaving 14 bases between them. The CDR3 covers 15 residues. Germline V gene sequence: CDR1 SEHNR, CDR2 FQNEAQ (reference sequence).

CDR3 residues: CASLGGDRGRNEQFF. The CDR3 region has the DNA TGTGCCAGCTTAGGGGGGGACAGGGGAAGGAATGAGCAGTTCTTC. This rearrangement joins TRBV6-5 to TRBJ2-1; 10 nucleotides line up with TRBD1. The CDR3 runs 15 residues. CDR1 is MNHEY, CDR2 SVGAGI, per germline. The ends lost 8 bases at V and 7 bases at J; junction bases unmatched: 11.

The chain recombines TRBV9 with TRBJ2-1; 9 bases are a match to TRBD1. Looked up from germline, CDR1 is SGDLS and CDR2 is YYNGEE. V dropped 0 bases and J dropped 4; count of bases not matched to a gene: 5. This CDR3 region has 16 residues. The CDR3: CASSVASGTGYNEQFF. The CDR3, as DNA: TGTGCCAGCAGCGTAGCATCCGGGACAGGGTACAATGAGCAGTTCTTC.

This clone was observed once. The V gene is TRBV3-1 (or the pseudogene TRBV3-2), the J gene TRBJ1-6, with D unresolved. This CDR3 has 15 amino acids. The V end lost 0 bases, the J end lost 6 bases, and 9 bases lay between the germline ends. Germline assignment: CDR1 LGHDT and CDR2 YNNKEL (reference sequence). CDR3 protein: CASSQEFAGNSPLHF. CDR3 sequence (DNA): TGTGCCAGCAGCCAAGAGTTCGCGGGTAATTCACCCCTCCACTTT.